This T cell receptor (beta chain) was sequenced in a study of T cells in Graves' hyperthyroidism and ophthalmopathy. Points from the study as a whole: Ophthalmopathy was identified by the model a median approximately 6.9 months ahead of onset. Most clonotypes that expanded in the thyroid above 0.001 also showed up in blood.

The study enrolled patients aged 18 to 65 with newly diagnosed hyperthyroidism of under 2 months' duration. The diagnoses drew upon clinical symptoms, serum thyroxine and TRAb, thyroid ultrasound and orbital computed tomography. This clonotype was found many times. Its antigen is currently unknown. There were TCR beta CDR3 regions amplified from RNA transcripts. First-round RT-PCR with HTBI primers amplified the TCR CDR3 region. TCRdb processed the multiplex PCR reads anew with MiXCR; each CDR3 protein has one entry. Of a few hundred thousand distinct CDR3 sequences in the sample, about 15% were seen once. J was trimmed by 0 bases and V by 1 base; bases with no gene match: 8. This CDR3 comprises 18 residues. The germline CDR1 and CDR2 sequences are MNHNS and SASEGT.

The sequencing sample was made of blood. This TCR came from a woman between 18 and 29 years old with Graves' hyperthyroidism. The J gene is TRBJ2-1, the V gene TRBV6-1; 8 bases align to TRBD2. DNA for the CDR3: TGTGCCAGCAGTGAAGTCGGGGGGGCGGGATCCTCCTACAATGAGCAGTTCTTC. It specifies CASSEVGGAGSSYNEQFF.